Below are 6 T cell receptor beta chains sequenced from a single sample in a study of T-cell memory formation after mild COVID-19. TCRdb reprocessed the 5' RACE reads with MiXCR, giving one entry per CDR3 protein. Here the sample spans about 360,000 distinct CDR3 sequences, approximately 15% being singletons. The sequencing sample was made of PBMCs or a T cell subset sorted from them (not recorded which). The receptors come from a man between 18 and 35 years old who had mild COVID-19 (a few samples of this study predate the infection). Cell type and time point are not known.

This clonotype was detected only a few times. This chain joins TRBV7-9 and TRBJ2-7; no clear D. In germline, CDR1 is SEHNR, CDR2 FQNEAQ (reference sequence). This CDR3 has 13 residues. V gave up 6 bases and J gave up 2 bases, with 11 bases separating them. The CDR3 protein is CASRPTVAYEQYF. The CDR3 nucleotides read TGTGCCAGCAGACCAACAGTTGCCTACGAGCAGTACTTC.

The CDR3 coding sequence is TGTGCCACCAGCGGAAGACAGGTCACTAATGAAAAACTGTTTTTT. Translated, it gives CATSGRQVTNEKLFF. This chain connects TRBV15 to TRBJ1-4, with TRBD1 as a possible D gene (6 bases). The germline V and J ends were trimmed by 5 bases and 2 bases, with 12 bases remaining between them. This CDR3 is 15 amino acids long. In germline, CDR1 is LNHNV, CDR2 YYDKDF (reference sequence).

This clonotype was detected only a few times. The chain combines TRBV6-6 with TRBJ1-2, with 7 bases fitting TRBD1. V gave up 2 bases and J gave up 0 bases; unmatched junction bases: 9. The CDR3 is made up of 17 amino acids. Germline CDR1 reads MNHNY; CDR2 reads SVGAGI (reference sequence). CDR3 residues: CASSYTRDSGANYGYTF. CDR3 sequence (DNA): TGTGCCAGCAGTTACACCCGGGACAGCGGGGCTAACTATGGCTACACCTTC.

The CDR3 protein is CASSRGPSPEQYF. DNA for the CDR3: TGTGCCAGCAGCCGTGGGCCCTCACCCGAGCAGTACTTC. This chain connects TRBV5-5 to TRBJ2-7; D gene ambiguous. Per germline, CDR1 SGHKS and CDR2 YYEKEE (reference sequence). The germline V and J ends were trimmed by 4 bases and 6 bases, with 14 bases remaining between them. The CDR3 loop spans 13 amino acids.

This clonotype was seen more than once but under ten times. This chain connects TRBV20-1 to TRBJ2-3; 9 positions agree with TRBD2. The CDR3 length is 15 residues. The V segment lost 4 bases and the J segment 3 bases; nucleotides outside the gene matches: 8. Germline V gene sequence: CDR1 DFQATT, CDR2 SNEGSKA (reference sequence). The CDR3 DNA follows: TGCAGTGCTACAAGGCGCGGGGGGGCTACAGATACGCAGTATTTT. Its translation: CSATRRGGATDTQYF.

This clonotype was seen many times. The chain carries TRBV9 and TRBJ2-7; D gene unclear. Germline V lookup: CDR1 SGDLS, CDR2 YYNGEE. The CDR3 is 15 amino acids. V was clipped by 0 bases and J by 3 bases, with 13 bases between them. CDR3 sequence: CASSVGSGQDYEQYF. The DNA for the CDR3 is TGTGCCAGCAGCGTAGGTTCCGGGCAGGACTACGAGCAGTACTTC. Full variable domain (remainder filled in from reference TRBV9 and TRBJ2-7): DSGVTQTPKHLITATGQRVTLRCSPRSGDLSVYWYQQSLDQGLQFLIQYYNGEERAKGNILERFSAQQFPDLHSELNLSSLELGDSALYFCASSVGSGQDYEQYFGPGTRLTVT.